This T cell receptor beta chain came from a study of CD8 T cells in ankylosing spondylitis. This clonotype was observed at least ten times. Its antigen is unidentified. The study's findings and limits: The authors found the disease-linked clones to be CD8+ and relatively rare in peripheral blood. Several highly homologous variants made up a TCR beta motif, and this motif appeared characteristic of ankylosing spondylitis blood. According to the report, clones linked to the disease were significantly enriched in matched synovial fluid samples taken from ankylosing spondylitis patients.

Trimming cost V 3 bases and J 7 bases, with 9 bases left between them. Germline V gene data show CDR1 as MNHEY and CDR2 as SMNVEV (reference sequence). This CDR3 is built from 13 residues. TCRdb re-called the 5' RACE reads with MiXCR, one entry per CDR3 protein. The sample has a few hundred thousand distinct CDR3 sequences, around 19% seen once. This TCR came from a male donor with ankylosing spondylitis. The sample was blood, either unsorted or a sorted T cell fraction (not recorded which). The chain links TRBV27 to TRBJ2-2; D is possibly TRBD2 (6 bases). The CDR3 reads CASSFRGSGELFF. CDR3 sequence (DNA): TGTGCCAGCAGTTTCCGGGGGAGCGGGGAGCTGTTTTTT.